A selection of T cell receptor beta chains follows, all from one sample in a study of T cells in Graves' hyperthyroidism and ophthalmopathy. TCRdb used MiXCR to reprocess the multiplex PCR reads, holding one entry per CDR3 protein. In the table there are some 210,000 distinct CDR3 sequences, roughly 17% of which are singletons. Material for sequencing was blood. Source of these receptors: a man between 45 and 60 years old with Graves' hyperthyroidism. CDR3s include the opening cysteine and the closing phenylalanine or tryptophan.

J gene | V gene | CDR3 protein
TRBJ1-2 | TRBV6-1 | CASSEYFVYIYGYTF
TRBJ1-2 | TRBV5-8 | CASSLDVGYGYTF
TRBJ2-1 | TRBV27 | CASSVLGGGYNEQFF
TRBJ1-1 | TRBV10-1 | CASSEVGNTEAFF
TRBJ2-3 | TRBV27 | CASAGQATDTQYF
TRBJ1-2 | TRBV28 | CASSLWWGESETGDGYTF
TRBJ2-2 | TRBV20-1 | CSGTSGTSTGELFF
TRBJ1-1 | TRBV14 | CASSQRGAMNTEAFF
TRBJ1-6 | TRBV28 | CASRDISSPLHF
TRBJ2-3 | TRBV29-1 | CSVGQATQYF
TRBJ1-1 | TRBV28 | CASKKNTEAFF
TRBJ2-7 | TRBV5-5 | CASSLIADTSYEQYF
TRBJ1-1 | TRBV6-4 | CASRRTENTEAFF
TRBJ2-7 | TRBV20-1 | CSANRQATYEQYF
TRBJ1-2 | TRBV5-1 | CASSPPQVGNYGYTF